The text below deals with one T cell receptor (beta chain). Its antigen is still unknown. The data are from a study of blood T cells in healthy people across ages. Findings and caveats of the study: With donor CMV status unknown, expanded clonotype changes were possibly confounded.

Alongside a J-beta primer mix, a sample-barcoded 5' primer served in a second PCR lasting about 7 to 11 cycles. MiXCR was run by TCRdb on the 5' RACE reads, yielding one entry per CDR3 protein. This sample has some 1,000,000 distinct CDR3 sequences, with approximately 26% found just once. The sample also formed part of further work on T cells of mothers and their children.

The TCR sequence derives from a girl between 2 and 10 years old in good health. Source material: blood.

CDR3 sequence: CSARPSPGLAVYEQYF. The CDR3 coding sequence is TGCAGTGCTAGACCCTCTCCGGGACTAGCGGTCTACGAGCAGTACTTC. This chain links TRBV20-1 with TRBJ2-7; TRBD2 agrees at 11 bases. The germline V gene encodes CDR1 DFQATT and CDR2 SNEGSKA (reference sequence). V was pared by 2 bases and J by 3 bases, with 9 bases of the junction left unmatched. The CDR3 sequence is 16 residues long.